In this sample, the clone carrying this T cell receptor (beta chain) turned up a few times. The record originates from a study of early T cells in non-severe SARS-CoV-2 infection. Study-wide context: Bulk RNA taken from unsorted whole blood was sequenced, leaving chains unpaired.

Attached unique molecular identifiers marked individual cDNA molecules. TCRdb reprocessed the 5' RACE reads with MiXCR, giving one entry per CDR3 protein. The sample lists under 85,000 distinct CDR3 sequences; roughly 10% were seen once. Trimming took off 2 bases at V and 3 bases at J, with 5 bases between the two ends. This CDR3 comprises 12 residues. Germline V gene sequence: CDR1 MDHEN, CDR2 SYDVKM. The V call is TRBV28, the J call TRBJ2-7, with D unresolved. This material consisted of whole blood, taken at baseline. The sequence was collected from an adult who was a healthcare worker with PCR-confirmed SARS-CoV-2 infection or an uninfected control (not recorded which). The DNA of the CDR3 is TGTGCCAGCAGTTTAAGTGGCTACGAGCAGTACTTC. Translating it yields CASSLSGYEQYF.